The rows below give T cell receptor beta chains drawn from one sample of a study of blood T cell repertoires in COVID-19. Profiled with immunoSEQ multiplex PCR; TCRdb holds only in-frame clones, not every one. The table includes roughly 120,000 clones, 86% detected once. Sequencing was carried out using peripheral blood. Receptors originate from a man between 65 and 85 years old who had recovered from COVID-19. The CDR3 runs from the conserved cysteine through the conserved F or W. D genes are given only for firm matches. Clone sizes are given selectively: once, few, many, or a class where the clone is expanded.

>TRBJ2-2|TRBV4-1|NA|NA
TGCGCCAGCAGCAGAGGCTGGACAAGGCGCGCCGGGGAGCTGTTTTTT
CASSRGWTRRAGELFF
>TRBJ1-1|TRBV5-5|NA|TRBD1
TGTGCCAGCAGCGGGGACAGTTTGAACACTGAAGCTTTCTTT
CASSGDSLNTEAFF
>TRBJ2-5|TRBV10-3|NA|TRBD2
TGTGCCACCTCGACAGTGGGGACTAGCGGGACAACCCAAGAGACCCAGTACTTC
CATSTVGTSGTTQETQYF
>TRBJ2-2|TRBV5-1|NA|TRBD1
TGCGCCAGCAGCTCACGACAGGGACGGGGCACCGGGGAGCTGTTTTTT
CASSSRQGRGTGELFF
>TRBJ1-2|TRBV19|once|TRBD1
TGTGCCAGTACCCGGGACAGGGGGTATGGCTACACCTTC
CASTRDRGYGYTF
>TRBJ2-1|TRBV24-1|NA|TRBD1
TGTGCCACCAGTGGTTGGGACAGCAACAATGAGCAGTTCTTC
CATSGWDSNNEQFF
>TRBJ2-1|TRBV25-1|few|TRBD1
TGTGCCAGCAACCGGGACAGTTACAATGAGCAGTTCTTC
CASNRDSYNEQFF
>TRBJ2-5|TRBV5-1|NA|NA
TGCGCCAGCAGCTTGGCCAGGGAAGAGACCCAGTACTTC
CASSLAREETQYF
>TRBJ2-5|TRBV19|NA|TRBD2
TGTGCCTCCTCCTCCAGGGCGGGAGGCTATGAGACCCAGTACTTC
CASSSRAGGYETQYF
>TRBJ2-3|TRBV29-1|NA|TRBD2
TGCAGCGGTTCTAGCGGGAGGGCAGATACGCAGTATTTT
CSGSSGRADTQYF
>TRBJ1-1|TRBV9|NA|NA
TGTGCCAGCAGCGTAGCAGGGGAGAACACTGAAGCTTTCTTT
CASSVAGENTEAFF
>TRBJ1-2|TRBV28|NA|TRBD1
TGTGCCACTCACCGGCAGGGGGACGACTATGGCTACACCTTC
CATHRQGDDYGYTF
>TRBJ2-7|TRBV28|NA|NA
TGTGCCAGCAGCAACAACTACGAGCAGTACTTC
CASSNNYEQYF
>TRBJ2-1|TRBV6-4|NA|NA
TGTGCCCGACTTGGACAGACGAACACTGAGCAGTTCTTC
CARLGQTNTEQFF
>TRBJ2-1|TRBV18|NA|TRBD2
TGTGCCAGCTCACGAGAACTAGCGGGATCCAATGAGCAGTTCTTC
CASSRELAGSNEQFF
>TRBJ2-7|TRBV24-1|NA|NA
TGTGCCACCAGTGATCCGGGGATGGGCTCCTACGAGCAGTACTTC
CATSDPGMGSYEQYF
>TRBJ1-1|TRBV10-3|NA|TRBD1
TGTGCCATCAGTCTGACAGGGGCGAACACTGAAGCTTTCTTT
CAISLTGANTEAFF
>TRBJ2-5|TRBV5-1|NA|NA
TGCGCCAGCAGCTTGGCAAGCCTTGCTGAGACCCAGTACTTC
CASSLASLAETQYF
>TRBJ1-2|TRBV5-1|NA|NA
TGCGCCAGCAGCAGATCCGGACTGCTCGAGGCGGGCTACACCTTC
CASSRSGLLEAGYTF
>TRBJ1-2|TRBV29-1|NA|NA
TGCAGCGTTGAATTCAGGGCTGGCTACACCTTC
CSVEFRAGYTF
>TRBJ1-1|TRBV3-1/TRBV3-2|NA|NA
TGTGCCAGCAGCCTAAGGATTTCCCGAGGAGCTTTCTTT
CASSLRISRGAFF
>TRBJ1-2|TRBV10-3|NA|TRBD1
TGTGCCATCAGGAGGACAGGGGGCATCGACTATGGCTACACCTTC
CAIRRTGGIDYGYTF
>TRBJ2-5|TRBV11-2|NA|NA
TGTGCCAGCAGCCATCAAATGTTCGGGGGCCAAGAGACCCAGTACTTC
CASSHQMFGGQETQYF
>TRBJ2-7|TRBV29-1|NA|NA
TGCAGCGTTTTAAGCACTAGCTCCTACGAGCAGTACTTC
CSVLSTSSYEQYF
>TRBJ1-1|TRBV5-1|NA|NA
TGCGCCAGCAGCGAACAGGGTGGGAACACTGAAGCTTTCTTT
CASSEQGGNTEAFF
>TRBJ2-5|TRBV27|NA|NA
TGTGCCAGCAGTCCGACGGGGGGCTTGACCCAGTACTTC
CASSPTGGLTQYF
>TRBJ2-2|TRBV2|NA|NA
TGTGCCAGCAGCGCCCACGGAGGGATCAACACCGGGGAGCTGTTTTTT
CASSAHGGINTGELFF
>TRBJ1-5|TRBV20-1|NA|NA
TGCAGTGCTAGTTTCTTGCAAGTCTATAGCAATCAGCCCCAGCATTTT
CSASFLQVYSNQPQHF
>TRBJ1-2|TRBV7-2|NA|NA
TGTGCCAGCAGCTTAGGCGGGTACTATGGCTACACCTTC
CASSLGGYYGYTF
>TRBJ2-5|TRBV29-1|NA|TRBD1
TGCAGCGTTTTGAGGTTGGGGACAGGCGGGGAGACCCAGTACTTC
CSVLRLGTGGETQYF
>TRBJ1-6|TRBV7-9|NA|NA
TGTGCCAGCAGCTTAGAGGGGATCGCGTCACCCCTCCACTTT
CASSLEGIASPLHF
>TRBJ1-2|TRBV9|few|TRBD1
TGTGCCAGCAGCTCTGGGACAGGGCTCTCTTCCAACTATGGCTACACCTTC
CASSSGTGLSSNYGYTF
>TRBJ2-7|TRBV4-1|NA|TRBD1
TGCGCCAGCAGCCAAGACGGGACAGGGAGTTACGAGCAGTACTTC
CASSQDGTGSYEQYF
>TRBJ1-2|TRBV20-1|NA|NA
TGCAGTGCTAGGGGAGGCGGCTACACCTTC
CSARGGGYTF
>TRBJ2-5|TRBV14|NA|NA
TGTGCCAGCAGCTTTTTTCGCGGAGGGTTCGGGTCGGAGACCCAGTACTTC
CASSFFRGGFGSETQYF